Listed below are T cell receptor beta chains from one sample, sequenced in a study of radiation and T cells in renal cell carcinoma. The data were produced by immunoSEQ multiplex PCR, yet TCRdb's version contains in-frame clones alone and is incomplete. This sample has just under 80,000 clones, with 65% to 90% found just once. Specimen: blood, collected from a patient whose treatment included radiotherapy and nephrectomy. These receptor sequences come from a woman aged 45-59 years with renal cell carcinoma. Both conserved end residues are part of each CDR3. Fields, in order: clone size, V gene, J gene, D gene, CDR3 DNA, CDR3 protein. The D gene is left open where the match is weak. Only some rows state a clone size, as once, few, many or a class for expanded clones.

clone_size: NA
v_call: TRBV5-4
j_call: TRBJ1-2
d_call: NA
cdr3_nt: TGTGCCAGCAGCTTGCCAAGGGCCTATGGCTACACCTTC
cdr3_aa: CASSLPRAYGYTF

clone_size: once
v_call: TRBV2
j_call: TRBJ1-1
d_call: NA
cdr3_nt: TGTGCCGCAAAAAGGGGGGTACGTTCGGGTGAAGCTTTCTTT
cdr3_aa: CAAKRGVRSGEAFF

clone_size: NA
v_call: TRBV9
j_call: TRBJ2-1
d_call: TRBD2
cdr3_nt: TGTGCCAGCAGCGCGCTCTTTGGGGTAGCGGGAGTTGGGGATGAGCAGTTCTTC
cdr3_aa: CASSALFGVAGVGDEQFF

clone_size: NA
v_call: TRBV9
j_call: TRBJ2-2
d_call: NA
cdr3_nt: TGTGCCAGCAGCGCGTTAACAGGCCACACCGGGGAGCTGTTTTTT
cdr3_aa: CASSALTGHTGELFF

clone_size: NA
v_call: TRBV6-1
j_call: TRBJ2-5
d_call: TRBD2
cdr3_nt: TGTGCCAGCATGACTAGCGGGGTGGAGACCCAGTACTTC
cdr3_aa: CASMTSGVETQYF

clone_size: NA
v_call: TRBV9
j_call: TRBJ2-6
d_call: NA
cdr3_nt: TGTGCCAGCAGCGTAGAGTCCGTGGCTGGGGCCAACGTCCTGACTTTC
cdr3_aa: CASSVESVAGANVLTF

clone_size: NA
v_call: TRBV7-8
j_call: TRBJ2-5
d_call: NA
cdr3_nt: TGTGCCAGCAGCCGGTCGGGACCTAAAAAAGAGACCCAGTACTTC
cdr3_aa: CASSRSGPKKETQYF

clone_size: NA
v_call: TRBV7-3
j_call: TRBJ2-7
d_call: NA
cdr3_nt: TGTGCCAGCAGCATCCCTAGCGAACACTACGAGCAGTACTTC
cdr3_aa: CASSIPSEHYEQYF

clone_size: NA
v_call: TRBV5-4
j_call: TRBJ2-2
d_call: TRBD2
cdr3_nt: TGTGCCAGCACCCTGGGACTAGCTTCCGGGGAGCTGTTTTTT
cdr3_aa: CASTLGLASGELFF

clone_size: NA
v_call: TRBV5-6
j_call: TRBJ1-5
d_call: TRBD1
cdr3_nt: TGTGCCAGCAGCTTTCTGACAGGGGGTGATCAGCCCCAGCATTTT
cdr3_aa: CASSFLTGGDQPQHF

clone_size: NA
v_call: TRBV28
j_call: TRBJ1-1
d_call: TRBD1
cdr3_nt: TGTGCCAGCAGGTTAGCCGGGACAGGGATGAACACTGAAGCTTTCTTT
cdr3_aa: CASRLAGTGMNTEAFF

clone_size: NA
v_call: TRBV19
j_call: TRBJ1-3
d_call: NA
cdr3_nt: TGTGCCAGTAGTATCGGGGACGCCGCCTCTGGAAACACCATATATTTT
cdr3_aa: CASSIGDAASGNTIYF

clone_size: NA
v_call: TRBV28
j_call: TRBJ1-5
d_call: NA
cdr3_nt: TGTGCCAGCACCCTTTCACTGATGGAAGGTATGAGCAATCAGCCCCAGCATTTT
cdr3_aa: CASTLSLMEGMSNQPQHF

clone_size: NA
v_call: TRBV28
j_call: TRBJ1-4
d_call: NA
cdr3_nt: TGTGCCTCCTTTCGAGGGCCGGGAAAACTGTTTTTT
cdr3_aa: CASFRGPGKLFF

clone_size: NA
v_call: TRBV7-2
j_call: TRBJ2-7
d_call: TRBD2
cdr3_nt: TGTGCCAGCAACATCGTGGGAGGGACCTACGAGCAGTACTTC
cdr3_aa: CASNIVGGTYEQYF

clone_size: NA
v_call: TRBV6-1
j_call: TRBJ2-5
d_call: NA
cdr3_nt: TGTGCCAGCAGTGGGGGGTTTGGAGAGACCCAGTACTTC
cdr3_aa: CASSGGFGETQYF

clone_size: NA
v_call: TRBV9
j_call: TRBJ1-2
d_call: NA
cdr3_nt: TGTGCCAGCAGCGTAGCGTCCAGGGAGTCCTATGGCTACACCTTC
cdr3_aa: CASSVASRESYGYTF

clone_size: NA
v_call: TRBV5-1
j_call: TRBJ2-7
d_call: NA
cdr3_nt: TGCGCCAGCAGCTTGGACCCTCCACCACGCGAGCAGTACTTC
cdr3_aa: CASSLDPPPREQYF

clone_size: NA
v_call: TRBV28
j_call: TRBJ1-1
d_call: NA
cdr3_nt: TGTGCCAGCAGTTCGGACATCCCCCCGAGGGCTTTCTTT
cdr3_aa: CASSSDIPPRAFF

clone_size: NA
v_call: TRBV9
j_call: TRBJ1-2
d_call: NA
cdr3_nt: TGTGCCAGCAGCGCGGGCTTGGAGATGAACTATGGCTACACCTTC
cdr3_aa: CASSAGLEMNYGYTF

clone_size: NA
v_call: TRBV18
j_call: TRBJ2-1
d_call: NA
cdr3_nt: TGTGCCAGCTCATGGGACCTCACCTACAATGAGCAGTTCTTC
cdr3_aa: CASSWDLTYNEQFF

clone_size: NA
v_call: TRBV9
j_call: TRBJ1-6
d_call: NA
cdr3_nt: TGTGCCAGCAGCGCCTCTCATAATTCACCCCTCCACTTT
cdr3_aa: CASSASHNSPLHF

clone_size: NA
v_call: TRBV11-2
j_call: TRBJ1-1
d_call: NA
cdr3_nt: TGTGCCAGCAGCTTGAGGGCAGAGCTGAACACTGAAGCTTTCTTT
cdr3_aa: CASSLRAELNTEAFF

clone_size: NA
v_call: TRBV5-1
j_call: TRBJ2-2
d_call: NA
cdr3_nt: TGCGCCAGCAGCTTGGCCGGGGAGCTGTTTTTT
cdr3_aa: CASSLAGELFF

clone_size: NA
v_call: TRBV7-9
j_call: TRBJ2-5
d_call: TRBD1
cdr3_nt: TGTGCCAGCAGCCTACCGGGACAGGCTTTGGAGACCCAGTACTTC
cdr3_aa: CASSLPGQALETQYF

clone_size: NA
v_call: TRBV29-1
j_call: TRBJ2-7
d_call: TRBD1
cdr3_nt: TGCAGCGTGACGGACAGGCTGTTGAACGAGCAGTACTTC
cdr3_aa: CSVTDRLLNEQYF

clone_size: NA
v_call: TRBV6-5
j_call: TRBJ2-7
d_call: NA
cdr3_nt: TGTGCCAGCAGGAAAGGCCAGGGAAACTACGAGCAGTACTTC
cdr3_aa: CASRKGQGNYEQYF

clone_size: NA
v_call: TRBV10-3
j_call: TRBJ1-1
d_call: TRBD1
cdr3_nt: TGTGCCATCAGTGAACAGGGGGCAAACACTGAAGCTTTCTTT
cdr3_aa: CAISEQGANTEAFF

clone_size: NA
v_call: TRBV7-2
j_call: TRBJ2-3
d_call: TRBD2
cdr3_nt: TGTGCCAGCAGCTTGGGGACTAGCGGGGGCACAGATACGCAGTATTTT
cdr3_aa: CASSLGTSGGTDTQYF

clone_size: NA
v_call: TRBV6-6
j_call: TRBJ1-1
d_call: TRBD1
cdr3_nt: TGTGCCAGCAGAACCTCCGAGGGACAGGGGGTATTCAGAGCTTTCTTT
cdr3_aa: CASRTSEGQGVFRAFF

clone_size: NA
v_call: TRBV6-4
j_call: TRBJ1-2
d_call: NA
cdr3_nt: TGTGCCAGCAGTGACCGACAACGAAGGAACTATGGCTACACCTTC
cdr3_aa: CASSDRQRRNYGYTF

clone_size: NA
v_call: TRBV6-1
j_call: TRBJ2-6
d_call: TRBD1
cdr3_nt: TGTGCCAGCAGTGAACAGGGGGATGGGGCCAACGTCCTGACTTTC
cdr3_aa: CASSEQGDGANVLTF

clone_size: NA
v_call: TRBV27
j_call: TRBJ1-1
d_call: TRBD1
cdr3_nt: TGTGCCAGCAGACCAAAACAGGGGGCCTACACTGAAGCTTTCTTT
cdr3_aa: CASRPKQGAYTEAFF

clone_size: NA
v_call: TRBV14
j_call: TRBJ1-1
d_call: NA
cdr3_nt: TGTGCCAGCAGCCCCTCCGGTCCGCCTGAAGCTTTCTTT
cdr3_aa: CASSPSGPPEAFF

clone_size: few
v_call: TRBV11-2
j_call: TRBJ1-1
d_call: NA
cdr3_nt: TGTGCCAGCAGCTTAGCAGGTCCGTATGAAGCTTTCTTT
cdr3_aa: CASSLAGPYEAFF

clone_size: NA
v_call: TRBV6-1
j_call: TRBJ1-6
d_call: NA
cdr3_nt: TGTGCCAGCCACGACCCAAGGAATTCACCCCTCCACTTT
cdr3_aa: CASHDPRNSPLHF

clone_size: NA
v_call: TRBV4-3
j_call: TRBJ1-1
d_call: NA
cdr3_nt: TGCGCCAGCAGCCCACTAGGACTGGAAGGAGCTTTCTTT
cdr3_aa: CASSPLGLEGAFF

clone_size: NA
v_call: TRBV5-1
j_call: TRBJ1-1
d_call: NA
cdr3_nt: TGCGCCAGCAGCTTAGACGGGGGGGACACTGAAGCTTTCTTT
cdr3_aa: CASSLDGGDTEAFF

clone_size: NA
v_call: TRBV2
j_call: TRBJ1-6
d_call: NA
cdr3_nt: TGTGCCAGCACCGGGCTAGCAGGTTCACCCCTCCACTTT
cdr3_aa: CASTGLAGSPLHF

clone_size: NA
v_call: TRBV5-1
j_call: TRBJ2-7
d_call: NA
cdr3_nt: TGCGCCAGCAGCTTGGCAGCCACCTACGAGCAGTACTTC
cdr3_aa: CASSLAATYEQYF

clone_size: once
v_call: TRBV6-5
j_call: TRBJ2-1
d_call: TRBD2
cdr3_nt: TGTGCCAGCACCCCACCCGGGCTAGCGGGGACCCAGTTCTTC
cdr3_aa: CASTPPGLAGTQFF

clone_size: NA
v_call: TRBV7-2
j_call: TRBJ2-2
d_call: NA
cdr3_nt: TGTGCCAGCAGCTTGGTACTAGGGAACACCGGGGAGCTGTTTTTT
cdr3_aa: CASSLVLGNTGELFF

clone_size: few
v_call: TRBV7-9
j_call: TRBJ1-1
d_call: NA
cdr3_nt: TGTGCCAGCAGCAGTAACAGGGTGGGGACTGAAGCTTTCTTT
cdr3_aa: CASSSNRVGTEAFF

clone_size: NA
v_call: TRBV28
j_call: TRBJ1-4
d_call: NA
cdr3_nt: TGTGCCAGCAGTTCGGGTGGACGAGTGACTAATGAAAAACTGTTTTTT
cdr3_aa: CASSSGGRVTNEKLFF

clone_size: NA
v_call: TRBV5-4
j_call: TRBJ1-1
d_call: NA
cdr3_nt: TGTGCCAGCAGGGAGAGACGGACGAACACTGAAGCTTTCTTT
cdr3_aa: CASRERRTNTEAFF

clone_size: NA
v_call: TRBV2
j_call: TRBJ2-1
d_call: TRBD2
cdr3_nt: TGTGCCAGCAGTGGGGGGGGAACCGGGAGGTTAGACTACAATGAGCAGTTCTTC
cdr3_aa: CASSGGGTGRLDYNEQFF

clone_size: NA
v_call: TRBV28
j_call: TRBJ2-7
d_call: NA
cdr3_nt: TGTGCCAGCAGTTCTCCCTCTCTCGGAACAGACAATTACGAGCAGTACTTC
cdr3_aa: CASSSPSLGTDNYEQYF

clone_size: NA
v_call: TRBV19
j_call: TRBJ1-3
d_call: NA
cdr3_nt: TGTGCCAGTTCCGGGACGGACCTCCTCGGAAACACCATATATTTT
cdr3_aa: CASSGTDLLGNTIYF

clone_size: few
v_call: TRBV18
j_call: TRBJ2-3
d_call: NA
cdr3_nt: TGTGCCAGCTCACCAAACACAGATACGCAGTATTTT
cdr3_aa: CASSPNTDTQYF

clone_size: NA
v_call: TRBV6-5
j_call: TRBJ1-2
d_call: TRBD1
cdr3_nt: TGTGCCAGCAGTTCACCGGGACAGGGAAACTATGGCTACACCTTC
cdr3_aa: CASSSPGQGNYGYTF

clone_size: NA
v_call: TRBV5-1
j_call: TRBJ1-5
d_call: NA
cdr3_nt: TGCGCCAGCAGTCTTGGGGGTTCGGTCGGTAATCAGCCCCAGCATTTT
cdr3_aa: CASSLGGSVGNQPQHF

clone_size: NA
v_call: TRBV6-1
j_call: TRBJ2-5
d_call: TRBD2
cdr3_nt: TGTGCCAGCAGTGACCCTACCCATCCGGGACTAGCCGGAGAGACCCAGTACTTC
cdr3_aa: CASSDPTHPGLAGETQYF